These T cell receptor beta chains were read from a single sample in a study of T-cell memory formation after mild COVID-19. TCRdb reprocessed the 5' RACE reads via MiXCR and lists one record per CDR3 protein. The sample lists roughly 400,000 distinct CDR3 sequences; roughly 18% were seen once. The sample comprised PBMCs or a T cell subset sorted from them (not recorded which). These TCRs come from a man between 18 and 29 years old who had mild COVID-19 (a few samples of this study predate the infection). Cell type and time point are not known. Each CDR3 is given with its conserved first and last residue. The D gene is left open where the match is weak. Only part of the rows carry a size: once, few, many, or a class if the clone is expanded.

abundance: few; v_gene: TRBV29-1; j_gene: TRBJ2-1; d_gene: TRBD1; CDR3nt: TGCAGCGTGCGACCACAGGGGCCATCCTACAATGAGCAGTTCTTC; CDR3aa: CSVRPQGPSYNEQFF
abundance: .; v_gene: TRBV11-1; j_gene: TRBJ2-3; d_gene: .; CDR3nt: TGTGCCAGCAGCTTAGCGTTAGACGTCGGAAGGGGCACGCAGTATTTT; CDR3aa: CASSLALDVGRGTQYF
abundance: many; v_gene: TRBV4-2; j_gene: TRBJ1-2; d_gene: .; CDR3nt: TGTGCCAGCAGCCGCGGCAGGGTCGTTGGCTACACCTTC; CDR3aa: CASSRGRVVGYTF
abundance: .; v_gene: TRBV4-3; j_gene: TRBJ2-5; d_gene: TRBD2; CDR3nt: TGCGCCAGCAGCCTACTAACGGGAGCGGGAGGAGAGACCCAGTACTTC; CDR3aa: CASSLLTGAGGETQYF
abundance: .; v_gene: TRBV7-9; j_gene: TRBJ2-5; d_gene: .; CDR3nt: TGTGCCAGCAGCTTCCTCGACCAAACGGATTTGGAGACCCAGTACTTC; CDR3aa: CASSFLDQTDLETQYF
abundance: .; v_gene: TRBV18; j_gene: TRBJ2-5; d_gene: .; CDR3nt: TGTGCCAGCTCACCACCGGCGGACACTAAAGAGACCCAGTACTTC; CDR3aa: CASSPPADTKETQYF
abundance: .; v_gene: TRBV7-9; j_gene: TRBJ2-3; d_gene: .; CDR3nt: TGTGCCAGCAGCTTAAGGCGTAGCGGAACAGATACGCAGTATTTT; CDR3aa: CASSLRRSGTDTQYF
abundance: many; v_gene: TRBV7-9; j_gene: TRBJ2-6; d_gene: .; CDR3nt: TGTGCCAGCAGCAAACGGGTATCCCGTAACCACGTCCTGACTTTC; CDR3aa: CASSKRVSRNHVLTF
abundance: .; v_gene: TRBV15; j_gene: TRBJ2-3; d_gene: .; CDR3nt: TGTGCCACCAGCAGAGATCATGGGGGGCAAGATACGCAGTATTTT; CDR3aa: CATSRDHGGQDTQYF
abundance: few; v_gene: TRBV7-9; j_gene: TRBJ2-7; d_gene: .; CDR3nt: TGTGCCAGCAGCTTAGCGCAGTACGAGCAGTACTTC; CDR3aa: CASSLAQYEQYF
abundance: .; v_gene: TRBV28; j_gene: TRBJ2-3; d_gene: .; CDR3nt: TGTGCCATTTCGTCCACAGGGACAGATACGCAGTATTTT; CDR3aa: CAISSTGTDTQYF
abundance: few; v_gene: TRBV11-2; j_gene: TRBJ2-1; d_gene: TRBD2; CDR3nt: TGTGCCAGCAGCTTAGGGCCCCCGGCTAGCGGGGGGCCAAGGGGTGAGCAGTTCTTC; CDR3aa: CASSLGPPASGGPRGEQFF
abundance: .; v_gene: TRBV20-1; j_gene: TRBJ2-1; d_gene: .; CDR3nt: TGCAGTGCTAGGGCGACGGGGTATCTCAATGAGCAGTTCTTC; CDR3aa: CSARATGYLNEQFF
abundance: .; v_gene: TRBV7-9; j_gene: TRBJ2-1; d_gene: TRBD1; CDR3nt: TGTGCCAGCAGCTTAGCGACAGGGGGTAGGTTCTTC; CDR3aa: CASSLATGGRFF
abundance: few; v_gene: TRBV15; j_gene: TRBJ2-7; d_gene: .; CDR3nt: TGTGCCACCAGCAGAACAGGTGCCTACGAGCAGTACTTC; CDR3aa: CATSRTGAYEQYF
abundance: .; v_gene: TRBV29-1; j_gene: TRBJ1-2; d_gene: .; CDR3nt: TGCAGCGTGGACAGTGCTGGCTACACCTTC; CDR3aa: CSVDSAGYTF
abundance: few; v_gene: TRBV7-3; j_gene: TRBJ1-1; d_gene: .; CDR3nt: TGTGCCAGCAGTCCGATGGGCGAGACGACTGAAGCTTTCTTT; CDR3aa: CASSPMGETTEAFF
abundance: .; v_gene: TRBV20-1; j_gene: TRBJ2-2; d_gene: .; CDR3nt: TGCAGTGCTAGAGGGGATGACCTGGGCACCGGGGAGCTGTTTTTT; CDR3aa: CSARGDDLGTGELFF
abundance: few; v_gene: TRBV2; j_gene: TRBJ1-4; d_gene: .; CDR3nt: TGTGCCAGCCTCCCAACCCGGAGTGAAAAACTGTTTTTT; CDR3aa: CASLPTRSEKLFF
abundance: .; v_gene: TRBV7-2; j_gene: TRBJ1-2; d_gene: .; CDR3nt: TGTGCCAGAAGCCGTACAGGGAGTGTGTATGGCTACACCTTC; CDR3aa: CARSRTGSVYGYTF
abundance: .; v_gene: TRBV12-3/TRBV12-4; j_gene: TRBJ1-2; d_gene: TRBD1; CDR3nt: TGTGCCAGCAGCCGACAGGGCCGCGCCGATGGCTACACCTTC; CDR3aa: CASSRQGRADGYTF
abundance: .; v_gene: TRBV9; j_gene: TRBJ1-5; d_gene: .; CDR3nt: TGTGCCAGCAGCGTCGGAGAGGGGGAGGATCAGCCCCAGCATTTT; CDR3aa: CASSVGEGEDQPQHF
abundance: .; v_gene: TRBV5-4; j_gene: TRBJ2-4; d_gene: .; CDR3nt: TGTGCCAGCAGCTTGGGCATATCGTCAGCCAAAAACATTCAGTACTTC; CDR3aa: CASSLGISSAKNIQYF
abundance: few; v_gene: TRBV6-5; j_gene: TRBJ1-2; d_gene: TRBD1; CDR3nt: TGTGCCAGCAGTTACTCCGGACAGGCCTATGGCTACACCTTC; CDR3aa: CASSYSGQAYGYTF
abundance: .; v_gene: TRBV5-6; j_gene: TRBJ2-2; d_gene: .; CDR3nt: TGTGCCAGCAGCTTGGCACAGTTTAACACCGGGGAGCTGTTTTTT; CDR3aa: CASSLAQFNTGELFF
abundance: .; v_gene: TRBV7-9; j_gene: TRBJ1-2; d_gene: .; CDR3nt: TGTGACAGCAGCCTGGCAGGCGGCGGCTACACCTTC; CDR3aa: CDSSLAGGGYTF
abundance: few; v_gene: TRBV4-2; j_gene: TRBJ2-3; d_gene: TRBD2; CDR3nt: TGTGCCAGCAGCCAAGTAAGGTGGCGGGGGGGGGCCCCTAGCACAGATACGCAGTATTTT; CDR3aa: CASSQVRWRGGAPSTDTQYF
abundance: .; v_gene: TRBV28; j_gene: TRBJ1-2; d_gene: .; CDR3nt: TGTGCCAGCAGTTTTGAGGGAACGGGGTATGGCTACACCTTC; CDR3aa: CASSFEGTGYGYTF
abundance: once; v_gene: TRBV5-1; j_gene: TRBJ1-1; d_gene: .; CDR3nt: TGCGCCAGCAGCTTGGAGGCGGTAGTCACTGAAGCTTTCTTT; CDR3aa: CASSLEAVVTEAFF
abundance: few; v_gene: TRBV21-1; j_gene: TRBJ1-2; d_gene: .; CDR3nt: TGTGCCAGCAGCAAGGGGACAGGGAACTATGGCTACACCTTC; CDR3aa: CASSKGTGNYGYTF
abundance: .; v_gene: TRBV19; j_gene: TRBJ2-3; d_gene: .; CDR3nt: TGTGCCAGTAGGCCGGAATTAGCTCCCCGCGGGACAGATACGCAGTATTTT; CDR3aa: CASRPELAPRGTDTQYF
abundance: .; v_gene: TRBV7-2; j_gene: TRBJ1-3; d_gene: .; CDR3nt: TGTGCCAGCAGCTTAGTCCCTGGAAACACCATATATTTT; CDR3aa: CASSLVPGNTIYF
abundance: many; v_gene: TRBV7-2; j_gene: TRBJ2-2; d_gene: .; CDR3nt: TGTGCCAGCAGGGGGACGGGGAACACCGGGGAGCTGTTTTTT; CDR3aa: CASRGTGNTGELFF
abundance: .; v_gene: TRBV5-1; j_gene: TRBJ1-1; d_gene: .; CDR3nt: TGCGCCAGCAGCTTGGATCTGGGTGAAGCTTTCTTT; CDR3aa: CASSLDLGEAFF
abundance: .; v_gene: TRBV12-3/TRBV12-4; j_gene: TRBJ1-2; d_gene: TRBD1; CDR3nt: TGTGCCAGCAGCCGCGCCTCGGGACAGACCCTAGCTAACTATGGCTACACCTTC; CDR3aa: CASSRASGQTLANYGYTF
abundance: .; v_gene: TRBV15; j_gene: TRBJ2-1; d_gene: TRBD2; CDR3nt: TGTGCCACCAGCCGACCCGGGTCTAGCGGGGGGAATGATGAGCAGTTCTTC; CDR3aa: CATSRPGSSGGNDEQFF
abundance: .; v_gene: TRBV5-1; j_gene: TRBJ2-1; d_gene: TRBD2; CDR3nt: TGCGCCAGCAGCCTGAGCCCGGGACTAGCGGGGGGGGCGAGGGAGCAGTTCTTC; CDR3aa: CASSLSPGLAGGAREQFF
abundance: .; v_gene: TRBV13; j_gene: TRBJ2-2; d_gene: TRBD1; CDR3nt: TGTGCCAGCAGCTTACGGACAGGGGGCTCGGCCGGGGAGCTGTTTTTT; CDR3aa: CASSLRTGGSAGELFF
abundance: many; v_gene: TRBV7-9; j_gene: TRBJ1-1; d_gene: TRBD1; CDR3nt: TGTGCCAGCAGCTTCGGACCGGGACAGGGGGCTGAGACTGAAGCTTTCTTT; CDR3aa: CASSFGPGQGAETEAFF
abundance: .; v_gene: TRBV4-1; j_gene: TRBJ2-1; d_gene: TRBD2; CDR3nt: TGCGCCAGCAGCCAAGTTGCGGGGGTGGACAATGAGAAGTTCTTC; CDR3aa: CASSQVAGVDNEKFF
abundance: .; v_gene: TRBV7-9; j_gene: TRBJ1-2; d_gene: TRBD1; CDR3nt: TGTGCCAGCAGCAGGGACAGGGGGCGAGATGGCTACACCTTC; CDR3aa: CASSRDRGRDGYTF
abundance: .; v_gene: TRBV5-1; j_gene: TRBJ2-2; d_gene: TRBD2; CDR3nt: TGCGCCAGCAGCTTGGTACCGGGACTACTCACCGGGGAGCTGTTTTTT; CDR3aa: CASSLVPGLLTGELFF
abundance: once; v_gene: TRBV7-2; j_gene: TRBJ2-5; d_gene: .; CDR3nt: TGTGCCAGCAGCTTTATCCCCCAAGGGACCCAGTACTTC; CDR3aa: CASSFIPQGTQYF
abundance: .; v_gene: TRBV20-1; j_gene: TRBJ1-2; d_gene: .; CDR3nt: TGCAGTGCTACGTCCAGGGACCTATACTATGGCTACACCTTC; CDR3aa: CSATSRDLYYGYTF
abundance: few; v_gene: TRBV6-6; j_gene: TRBJ1-4; d_gene: .; CDR3nt: TGTGCCAGCAGTTACTCGCCTAATGAAAAACTGTTTTTT; CDR3aa: CASSYSPNEKLFF
abundance: .; v_gene: TRBV7-7; j_gene: TRBJ2-5; d_gene: .; CDR3nt: TGTGCTAGCAGCCCGGCGGCGCAAGTAGAGACCCAGTACTTC; CDR3aa: CASSPAAQVETQYF
abundance: .; v_gene: TRBV11-2; j_gene: TRBJ2-2; d_gene: .; CDR3nt: TGTGCCAGCAGCTTAGTGGCAGGGAATCCCGGGGAGCTGTTTTTT; CDR3aa: CASSLVAGNPGELFF
abundance: once; v_gene: TRBV4-3; j_gene: TRBJ2-7; d_gene: TRBD1; CDR3nt: TGCGCCAGCAGCCAATCATTATCCGGGACAGGGGCTTACGAGCAGTACTTC; CDR3aa: CASSQSLSGTGAYEQYF
abundance: .; v_gene: TRBV20-1; j_gene: TRBJ2-7; d_gene: TRBD2; CDR3nt: TGCAGTGCTAGTGGGCGGGGGGCTTCCTACGAGCAGTACTTC; CDR3aa: CSASGRGASYEQYF
abundance: .; v_gene: TRBV19; j_gene: TRBJ1-1; d_gene: .; CDR3nt: TGTGCCAGTAGTACCTCGGACAGCGCCAACACTGAAGCTTTCTTT; CDR3aa: CASSTSDSANTEAFF
abundance: few; v_gene: TRBV28; j_gene: TRBJ2-7; d_gene: .; CDR3nt: TGTGCCAGCAGTCGCAGGGCGGTCTACGAGCAGTACTTC; CDR3aa: CASSRRAVYEQYF
abundance: .; v_gene: TRBV10-1; j_gene: TRBJ2-7; d_gene: TRBD1; CDR3nt: TGCGCCAGCAGCTTACACGGGGACAGGGGCTCCTACGAGCAGTACTTC; CDR3aa: CASSLHGDRGSYEQYF
abundance: .; v_gene: TRBV6-1; j_gene: TRBJ1-5; d_gene: .; CDR3nt: TGTGCCAGCAGTGACACGAACACCAATCAGCCCCAGCATTTT; CDR3aa: CASSDTNTNQPQHF
abundance: few; v_gene: TRBV27; j_gene: TRBJ2-1; d_gene: .; CDR3nt: TGTGCCAGCAGTTTATATGGGCCGGGGGACACCCACAATGAGCAGTTCTTC; CDR3aa: CASSLYGPGDTHNEQFF
abundance: few; v_gene: TRBV6-4; j_gene: TRBJ1-1; d_gene: .; CDR3nt: TGTGCCAGCAGTGCGAGTTTGTACACTGAAGCTTTCTTT; CDR3aa: CASSASLYTEAFF
abundance: few; v_gene: TRBV12-3/TRBV12-4; j_gene: TRBJ1-4; d_gene: .; CDR3nt: TGTGCCAGAAGCGAAGGGATGACAACTAATGAAAAACTGTTTTTT; CDR3aa: CARSEGMTTNEKLFF
abundance: many; v_gene: TRBV12-3/TRBV12-4; j_gene: TRBJ2-5; d_gene: .; CDR3nt: TGTGCCAGCAGTTTTCGGGGGGCGAGGGAGACCCAGTACTTC; CDR3aa: CASSFRGARETQYF